Each of the 32 T cell receptor beta chains below was sequenced from the same sample in a study of blood T cells in healthy people across ages (dated by TCRdb to the mid-2010s). Library preparation used 5' RACE. TCRdb shows the sequencer as Illumina HiSeq 2500. A second PCR of about 6 to 11 cycles was performed with a sample-barcoded 5' primer and a J-beta primer mix. TCRdb cleaned the public reads at Q25 with fastp, built clones with MiXCR and kept in-frame beta chains. Every entry covers one CDR3 protein and lists the most common genes and DNA from its rows. Across this sample there are 660,000 or so distinct CDR3 sequences, with around 54% seen only once. The ten largest clonotypes hold 30% to 40% of the sample. Sequencing was done on a sample of blood. These receptors originate from a man aged 60-69 years in good health.

The rearrangement links TRBV15 to TRBJ2-1, with TRBD1 identical over 7 bases. Germline trimming cut 1 base from V and 7 bases from J; bases unmatched to any gene: 4. This CDR3 has 14 residues. Germline loops: CDR1 LNHNV, CDR2 YYDKDF (reference sequence). The CDR3: CATSRGGGPNEQFF. CDR3 sequence (DNA): TGTGCCACCAGCAGAGGAGGGGGCCCAAATGAGCAGTTCTTC.

J is TRBJ1-3 and V is TRBV10-3; D is possibly TRBD1 (5 bases). Germline CDR1 ENHRY, CDR2 SYGVKD. The CDR3 has 16 residues. The V gene lost 6 bases and the J gene lost 4 bases, with 19 bases spanning the gap. CDR3 in amino acids: CAIREGTGSTGNTIYF. The DNA of the CDR3 is TGTGCCATCAGGGAAGGTACAGGCTCCACAGGAAACACCATATATTTT.

The J gene is TRBJ2-4, the V gene TRBV3-1, with D perhaps TRBD1 (6 bases). The germline gives CDR1 LGHDT, CDR2 YNNKEL (reference sequence). This CDR3 is built from 14 residues. The germline V and J ends were trimmed by 4 bases and 4 bases, with 11 bases remaining between them. CDR3 DNA sequence: TGTGCCAGCAGCCTCCGGGACACTAAAAACATTCAGTACTTC. Translated: CASSLRDTKNIQYF.

This clonotype was found a few times. The rearrangement links TRBV6-1 to TRBJ1-2, with D unclear. The CDR3 consists of 14 residues. CDR1 MNHNS and CDR2 SASEGT come from the germline V gene. V was clipped by 6 bases and J by 0 bases, with 11 bases between them. CDR3 loop: CASSLGVPNYGYTF. The CDR3 DNA is TGTGCCAGCAGCCTCGGGGTACCTAACTATGGCTACACCTTC.

This chain links TRBV3-1 with TRBJ2-5, with 7 bases identical to TRBD2. This CDR3 has 15 amino acids. Trimming at V came to 4 bases and at J to 5 bases, leaving 10 bases not matched to a gene. Germline-derived CDR1 and CDR2 are LGHDT and YNNKEL (reference sequence). The CDR3, as DNA: TGTGCCAGCAGCCGAAGCGGGACCATGGGGGAGACCCAGTACTTC. This encodes CASSRSGTMGETQYF.

The rearrangement joins TRBV5-1 to TRBJ2-2; no clear D. CDR3 length: 15 residues. CDR1 and CDR2 (germline): SGHRS, YFSETQ. V shed 6 bases and J shed 0 bases, with 12 bases lying between them. The CDR3 bases are TGCGCCAGCACAGATCTGAAAGCGAACACCGGGGAGCTGTTTTTT. The encoded protein is CASTDLKANTGELFF.

There are a few counts of this clonotype. The chain links TRBV2 to TRBJ1-6; TRBD1 aligns across 7 bases. Germline V lookup: CDR1 SNHLY, CDR2 FYNNEI. The CDR3 has 22 amino acids. V shed 6 bases and J 4 bases; nucleotides not matched to a gene: 27. This CDR3 is CASRYQTGLDGTTGRYNSPLHF. The CDR3 nucleotides read TGTGCCAGCAGATACCAGACAGGTCTCGATGGCACGACAGGGAGGTATAATTCACCCCTCCACTTT.

This clonotype was observed a handful of times. V and J are TRBV6-2 or TRBV6-3 and TRBJ2-5; D is uncertain. Trimming took off 5 bases at V and 5 bases at J, with 9 bases between the two ends. CDR1 MNHEY and CDR2 SVGEGT come from the germline V gene. The CDR3 loop spans 12 amino acids. The CDR3 spells CASSPRRETQYF. CDR3 nucleotides: TGTGCCAGCAGTCCTCGTAGGGAGACCCAGTACTTC.

The V call is TRBV12-3 or TRBV12-4, the J call TRBJ2-5; the D gene could be TRBD1 or TRBD2 (5 bases each). V was pared by 5 bases and J by 7 bases, with 17 bases between. The CDR3 contains 14 residues. The CDR3 sequence: CASSPGASLGTQYF. The CDR3 nucleotides read TGTGCCAGCAGTCCCGGGGCTAGTTTGGGGACCCAGTACTTC.

This clonotype was counted between two and nine times. The chain uses TRBV20-1 and TRBJ2-5; D is perhaps TRBD2 (6 bases). Germline CDR1 reads DFQATT; CDR2 reads SNEGSKA (reference sequence). Trimming left V 2 bases short and J 1 base short, with 11 bases between. The CDR3 sequence is 14 residues long. CDR3 in DNA: TGCAGTGCTAGACGCCCGGGACTCCAAGAGACCCAGTACTTC. Translating gives CSARRPGLQETQYF.

This clonotype occurred a few times. The V and J genes are TRBV5-1 and TRBJ1-6; TRBD1 aligns across 8 bases. The CDR3 covers 15 residues. Germline-derived CDR1 and CDR2 are SGHRS and YFSETQ. V lost 4 bases and J lost 9; bases outside the gene matches: 9. The CDR3 DNA is TGCGCCAGCAGCACAGGACAGGGCGAGGGTTCACCCCTCCACTTT. This translates into CASSTGQGEGSPLHF.

This clonotype was counted between two and nine times. In nucleotides, the CDR3 is TGTGCCAGCAGCGTAGGGCAGGTTGCCTACGAGCAGTACTTC. This translates into CASSVGQVAYEQYF. V is TRBV9 and J is TRBJ2-7; unclear D gene. The length of the CDR3 is 14 residues. The V gene lost 0 bases and the J gene lost 2 bases, with 9 bases spanning the gap. Germline CDR1 SGDLS, CDR2 YYNGEE.

The chain is built from TRBV12-3 or TRBV12-4 and TRBJ2-5, with D possibly being TRBD2 (6 bases). V shed 8 bases and J shed 5 bases, with 12 bases lying between them. This CDR3 has 12 residues. The CDR3 nucleotides are TGTGCCAGCTGCGGGGCATGGGAGACCCAGTACTTC. Protein: CASCGAWETQYF.

The DNA of the CDR3 is TGCGCCAGCAGCAAGTCGGGGTTGAGGACGGAGACCCAGTACTTC. Translation: CASSKSGLRTETQYF. The chain links TRBV5-1 to TRBJ2-5; weak D call: TRBD2 (5 bases). Trimming pared 4 bases from V and 5 bases from J, leaving 18 bases between. CDR3 size: 15 residues. Germline V gene data show CDR1 as SGHRS and CDR2 as YFSETQ.

This clonotype was found a few times. The chain combines TRBV10-3 with TRBJ2-5, with D possibly TRBD1 on 6 matching bases. Germline V gene data show CDR1 as ENHRY and CDR2 as SYGVKD. Trimming removed 6 bases from V and 5 bases from J, with 13 bases in between. The CDR3 contains 13 residues. The CDR3 DNA reads as TGTGCCATCAGGGGGACAATGAGGGAGACCCAGTACTTC. Its translation: CAIRGTMRETQYF.

The chain is built from TRBV20-1 and TRBJ2-3; D gene unclear. V lost 2 bases, J lost 3 bases, and 9 bases lay in between. This CDR3 has 13 residues. The V gene's germline CDR1 is DFQATT and CDR2 SNEGSKA (reference sequence). The CDR3 reads CSARYSPTDTQYF. The CDR3 nucleotides read TGCAGTGCTAGATACTCACCAACAGATACGCAGTATTTT.

The gene calls are TRBV2 and TRBJ1-2, with 8 bases lining up with TRBD1. The CDR3 spans 15 residues. V shed 11 bases and J 6 bases; nucleotides not matched to a gene: 17. Germline CDR1 reads SNHLY; CDR2 reads FYNNEI. This CDR3 reads CAGAVAGGVGNGYTF. CDR3 in DNA: TGTGCCGGAGCGGTAGCAGGGGGCGTAGGAAATGGCTACACCTTC. The full variable domain, rest sourced from reference TRBV2 and TRBJ1-2, is EPEVTQTPSHQVTQMGQEVILRCVPISNHLYFYWYRQILGQKVEFLVSFYNNEISEKSEIFDDQFSVERPDGSNFTLKIRSTKLEDSAMYFCAGAVAGGVGNGYTFGSGTRLTVV.

V is TRBV4-2 and J is TRBJ2-1; 12 bases line up with TRBD2. There are 20 residues in the CDR3. The V and J ends lost 1 base and 0 bases, in that order; junction bases with no gene match: 10. Germline values: CDR1 LGHNA, CDR2 YNFKEQ. The CDR3 sequence is CASSQVVPSGGVSSYNEQFF. The CDR3 DNA sequence: TGTGCCAGCAGCCAAGTGGTGCCTAGCGGGGGGGTGAGCTCCTACAATGAGCAGTTCTTC.

This clonotype was found a few times. The germline gene is not matched at one end of the junction; a read error may be the cause. The chain uses TRBV7-8 and TRBJ2-5, with D hard to call. The CDR3 spans 12 residues. CDR1 is SGHVS, CDR2 FQNEAQ, per germline. The CDR3 is CASSLQQGTQYF. The CDR3 DNA reads TGTGCCAGCAGCTTACAGCAAGGGACCCAGTACTTC.

This chain connects TRBV15 to TRBJ2-1; D unresolved. The V end lost 0 bases, the J end lost 8 bases, and 8 bases lay between the germline ends. The V gene's germline CDR1 is LNHNV and CDR2 YYDKDF (reference sequence). This CDR3 has 13 amino acids. The chain's CDR3 is CATSRDRFYEQFF. CDR3 bases: TGTGCCACCAGCAGAGATAGGTTCTATGAGCAGTTCTTC.

There are a few counts of this clonotype. The chain uses TRBV10-3 and TRBJ2-5; 9 bases agree with TRBD1. CDR3 length: 20 amino acids. Trimming removed 6 bases from V and 0 bases from J; junction bases left unmatched: 20. Germline values: CDR1 ENHRY, CDR2 SYGVKD. The CDR3 reads CAISEQTVFGGTGNQETQYF. The CDR3 DNA reads as TGTGCCATCAGCGAACAGACAGTATTCGGTGGGACAGGGAACCAAGAGACCCAGTACTTC.

The chain joins TRBV6-6 to TRBJ2-5; no clear D. Near its end, the DNA agrees better with TRBJ2-7, so the J call may be wrong. The CDR3 spans 16 residues. Germline CDR1 MNHNY, CDR2 SVGAGI (reference sequence). Here the CDR3 DNA reads TGTGCCAGCAGTTACTCGAGCCCCCTGGGAATCTACGAGCAGTACTTC. Residues: CASSYSSPLGIYEQYF.

The chain joins TRBV5-1 to TRBJ2-3; D uncertain. This CDR3 has 11 residues. CDR1 is SGHRS, CDR2 YFSETQ, per germline. The V and J ends lost 4 bases and 4 bases respectively, with 4 bases between them. The CDR3 DNA is TGCGCCAGCAGCGGGTCAGATACGCAGTATTTT. It translates to CASSGSDTQYF.

The chain employs TRBV29-1 and TRBJ2-7, with D possibly being TRBD1 (6 bases). The CDR3 contains 14 residues. The V end was cut by 5 bases, the J end by 5 bases, with 19 bases between. Per the germline V gene, CDR1 is SQVTM and CDR2 is ANQGSEA. In DNA form, the CDR3 reads TGCAGCGTTCGTAGACAGGTGGACTCGGACGAGCAGTACTTC. Translation: CSVRRQVDSDEQYF.

The table lists this clonotype with a count of one. The rearrangement joins TRBV18 to TRBJ2-6; 11 bases are a match to TRBD1. The CDR3 contains 16 residues. V shed 5 bases, J shed 2 bases, and the junction held 2 bases outside the gene matches. Per the germline V gene, CDR1 is KGHSH and CDR2 is LQKENI. The CDR3 DNA is TGTGCCAGCTCAAAGGACAGGGGGCCTGGGGCCAACGTCCTGACTTTC. This translates into CASSKDRGPGANVLTF.

This clonotype has only one observation. The chain links TRBV2 to TRBJ2-1, with 7 bases lining up with TRBD2. The DNA end is a closer match to TRBJ2-7, so the J assignment may be wrong. The CDR3 has 14 residues. Germline V gene sequence: CDR1 SNHLY, CDR2 FYNNEI. The CDR3 region is CASSEREGYNEQYF. DNA of the CDR3: TGTGCCAGCAGTGAGAGGGAGGGGTACAATGAGCAGTACTTC.

This clonotype has just a few counts. The rearrangement uses TRBV11-2 and TRBJ2-5, with D perhaps assigned TRBD1 or TRBD2 (5 bases each). V gave up 1 base and J gave up 9 bases, with 15 bases separating them. Germline loops: CDR1 SGHAT, CDR2 FQNNGV. The CDR3 totals 14 residues. CDR3 sequence: CASSLAPSVGAQYF. The CDR3 DNA reads as TGTGCCAGCAGCTTAGCCCCCAGCGTGGGGGCCCAGTACTTC.

The chain has TRBV20-1 and TRBJ2-1; 10 positions match TRBD2. Germline values: CDR1 DFQATT, CDR2 SNEGSKA (reference sequence). The CDR3 loop spans 15 amino acids. The junction had 5 bases not matched to a gene; V was cut back by 5 bases and J by 1 base. CDR3 nucleotides: TGCAGTGCTGGGGAGCGGGGGGGATCCTACAATGAGCAGTTCTTC. Translated, it gives CSAGERGGSYNEQFF.

This clonotype was detected only a few times. The chain has TRBV20-1 and TRBJ2-1, with D perhaps being TRBD1 or TRBD2 (6 bases each). Germline V gene lookup returns CDR1 DFQATT and CDR2 SNEGSKA (reference sequence). The CDR3 sequence is 14 residues long. V lost 3 bases and J 7 bases, leaving 16 bases between the germline ends. CDR3 sequence (DNA): TGCAGTGCTAGCGGGGGCGGTTGGGGGAATGAGCAGTTCTTC. Translated: CSASGGGWGNEQFF.

DNA of the CDR3: TGTGCCAGTCAGGGGGCGCACACTGAAGCTTTCTTT. This encodes CASQGAHTEAFF. This chain connects TRBV25-1 to TRBJ1-1, with TRBD1 matching over 8 bases. Looked up from germline, CDR1 is MGHDK and CDR2 is SYGVNS. The CDR3 is 12 residues long. Trimming cost V 9 bases and J 3 bases; bases outside gene matches: 3.

The chain is built from TRBV7-9 and TRBJ2-3; 7 bases fit TRBD1. The CDR3 has 15 amino acids. V was pared by 4 bases and J by 4 bases, with 8 bases of the junction left unmatched. Germline V CDR1 and CDR2: SEHNR, FQNEAQ (reference sequence). CDR3 sequence (DNA): TGTGCCAGCAGCTCTATCAACACAGGGGCAGATACGCAGTATTTT. It codes for CASSSINTGADTQYF.

The chain is built from TRBV20-1 and TRBJ1-2; D is undetermined. Germline CDR1 reads DFQATT; CDR2 reads SNEGSKA (reference sequence). The V end was cut by 1 base, the J end by 3 bases, with 15 bases between. CDR3 length: 15 amino acids. CDR3 DNA: TGCAGTGCTAGAGTCAATGAGGTGGAGGACTATGGCTACACCTTC. This translates into CSARVNEVEDYGYTF.